The present entry profiles one T cell receptor beta chain with its context. Its target is not known. The CDR3 sequence is 16 residues long. From germline, CDR1 is MNHEY and CDR2 SVGAGI. J was trimmed by 5 bases and V by 2 bases; bases with no gene match: 11. This entry belongs to a study of T cell responses to AZD1222 COVID-19 vaccine. Study results and limitations: White British people made up most donors, females outnumbered males, and clonal diversity was possibly underestimated. Once two AZD1222 doses were given, Spike-specific TCR breadth and depth went up.

Repertoires were generated with immunoSEQ multiplex PCR, while TCRdb's copy carries only in-frame clones and drops some. This table holds approximately 70,000 clones, 75% to 90% found once. The input for sequencing was peripheral blood, taken on day 0 of AZD1222 vaccination. The receptor was isolated from an adult in good health. The chain recombines TRBV6-5 with TRBJ1-1; 7 positions match TRBD1. The CDR3 nucleotides read TGTGCCAGCAGTTACAATAAAATACAGGGGCAAACTGAAGCTTTCTTT. Residues: CASSYNKIQGQTEAFF.